This TCR beta chain was recorded in a study of shared clonotypes between healthy human individuals. Study-wide results and limits: Sorted-subset sequencing, rarefaction showed, was incomplete despite large depth. Memory subsets generally showed smaller estimated richness than naive subsets did. Naive CD4 clonotypes were shared across several donors at 4.5% to 6%.

Germline assignment: CDR1 MDHEN and CDR2 SYDVKM. Trimming took off 8 bases at V and 6 bases at J, with 11 bases between the two ends. This CDR3 has 12 amino acids. Remarks on this clone: What it binds is unknown.

Across several immunoSEQ plates, the genomic DNA of each subset was split evenly. Sequenced by immunoSEQ multiplex PCR; TCRdb stores in-frame clones only, minus some. The sample records roughly 1 million clones, around 78% being singletons. The sample comprised memory CD4+ T cells from PBMCs. Subset meaning: CD45RA-negative fraction. This chain links TRBV28 with TRBJ2-1; D unresolved. The TCR was taken from a man in his late teens or twenties in good health. Some clones in this sample may be carry-over from other donors' samples. Written as DNA, the CDR3 is TGTGCCAGCTTCGGACCGCCCAATGAGCAGTTCTTC. As protein: CASFGPPNEQFF.